Shown below are 29 T cell receptor beta chains from a single sample sequenced in a study of CD8+CD57+ T cells in acquired aplastic anemia. Sequencing involved patients with CD8+CD57+ cell expansion previously shown by flow cytometry. TCR beta VDJ combinations and CDR3 sequences were profiled from genomic DNA. TCRdb fed the reads into MiXCR, producing one record per CDR3 protein. The sample lists around 200,000 distinct CDR3 sequences, 48% occurring once. Sequencing used sorted CD4+, CD8+, or CD8+CD57+ T cells (not recorded which) from PBMCs. The origin of the receptors is a human donor with aplastic anemia.

In DNA form, the CDR3 reads TGTGCCAGCAGCCTCCCCCCTAGCGGGGGGCGTAGAGATACGCAGTATTTT. Encoded protein: CASSLPPSGGRRDTQYF. The chain employs TRBV4-2 and TRBJ2-3; 11 nucleotides align to TRBD2. This CDR3 comprises 17 residues. The germline gives CDR1 LGHNA, CDR2 YNFKEQ. J was trimmed by 5 bases and V by 4 bases; bases with no gene match: 11.

This clonotype was found many times. This chain joins TRBV11-2 and TRBJ2-7; TRBD1 is a possible D gene (5 bases). Germline CDR1 SGHAT, CDR2 FQNNGV. The CDR3 covers 14 residues. Between the trimmed V and J ends, which lost 1 base and 2 bases, there was a span of 9 bases. For the CDR3, the DNA is TGTGCCAGCAGCTTAGGACAGTTACCCTACGAGCAGTACTTC. Protein sequence: CASSLGQLPYEQYF.

Remarks on this clonotype: This may come from a read error, since a much larger clone is one base off. The chain joins TRBV5-1 to TRBJ2-2; TRBD2 matches 13 bases. The germline gives CDR1 SGHRS, CDR2 YFSETQ. The length of the CDR3 is 18 residues. CDR3 loop: CASSSGLAGLSSTGELLF. The CDR3 coding sequence is TGCGCCAGCAGCTCGGGACTAGCGGGGCTATCGTCAACCGGGGAGCTGCTTTTT.

The chain recombines TRBV7-8 with TRBJ1-1, with TRBD1 matching 8 bases. CDR1 SGHVS and CDR2 FQNEAQ come from the germline V gene. The CDR3 sequence is 12 residues long. After removal of 6 bases from V and 6 bases from J, the junction contained 3 bases not matched to a gene. This chain's CDR3 is CASRQQGAEAFF. For the CDR3, the DNA is TGTGCCAGCAGACAACAGGGGGCTGAAGCTTTCTTT.

The V call is TRBV20-1, the J call TRBJ1-1, with a possible D match to TRBD1 (6 bases). This CDR3 spans 10 amino acids. Germline V gives CDR1 DFQATT, CDR2 SNEGSKA (reference sequence). Trimming removed 3 bases at V and 7 bases at J, with 6 bases between. The CDR3 reads CSARTGEAFF. CDR3 bases: TGCAGTGCTAGGACAGGTGAAGCTTTCTTT.

Notes on this clonotype: A clone one base away is much larger, so this may be a read error. The V call is TRBV9, the J call TRBJ2-2; D remains unclear. The CDR3 spans 14 residues. Trimming left V 0 bases short and J 6 bases short, with 9 bases between. The germline gives CDR1 SGDLS, CDR2 YYNGEE. Here the CDR3 reads CASSVVIQAGELFF. DNA for the CDR3: TGTGCCAGCAGCGTAGTTATACAAGCCGGGGAGCTGTTTTTT.

This clonotype was seen ten or more times. J is TRBJ2-7 and V is TRBV7-9; no reliable D call. V was cut by 5 bases and J by 6 bases, with 17 bases left in between. Germline V CDR1 and CDR2: SEHNR, FQNEAQ (reference sequence). The CDR3 sequence is 14 residues long. The chain's CDR3 is CASSPPPSAVEQYF. As DNA, the CDR3 is TGTGCCAGCAGCCCCCCCCCCTCGGCAGTCGAGCAGTACTTC.

The chain recombines TRBV7-4 with TRBJ2-5; 12 positions agree with TRBD1. This CDR3 has 16 amino acids. Germline CDR1 SGHVT, CDR2 SQSDAQ. J lost 5 bases, V lost 1 base, and 5 bases had no gene match. In nucleotides, the CDR3 is TGTGCCAGCAGCTTAGTAATTGGGACAGGGGGCGAGACCCAGTACTTC. Residues: CASSLVIGTGGETQYF.

V and J are TRBV29-1 and TRBJ1-1, with 9 nucleotides matching TRBD1. Losses at the gene ends were 5 bases for V and 0 bases for J; bases not matched to a gene: 4. Germline values: CDR1 SQVTM, CDR2 ANQGSEA. The CDR3 runs 14 residues. In DNA form, the CDR3 reads TGCAGCGTTCGGGGGACAGGGTTGAACACTGAAGCTTTCTTT. Amino acid sequence: CSVRGTGLNTEAFF.

Of note for this clonotype: Relative to the germline gene, one junction end is altered; a read error may explain this. The rearrangement uses TRBV5-1 and TRBJ1-4; TRBD1 aligns across 9 bases. Germline-derived CDR1 and CDR2 are SGHRS and YFSETQ. CDR3 size: 15 residues. The CDR3 nucleotides read TGCGCCAGAAGCTTGGACGGGACAGGGTACGAAAAACTGTTTTTT. Amino acid sequence: CARSLDGTGYEKLFF.

Details on this clonotype: A read error is possible here, since a much larger clone lies one base away. The chain carries TRBV6-2 or TRBV6-3 and TRBJ2-5; D is unclear. The CDR3 consists of 15 residues. Deletions cut 5 bases from V and 1 base from J, with 14 bases between. CDR1 and CDR2 from the germline V gene are MNHEY and SVGEGT. The CDR3 coding sequence is TGTGCCAGCAGTGACTTGGTGGTTAGCCAAGAGACCCAGTACTTC. It translates to CASSDLVVSQETQYF.

This clonotype was recorded at least ten times. This sequence joins TRBV11-2 and TRBJ2-1; 14 nucleotides match TRBD2. This CDR3 comprises 19 residues. Germline CDR1 SGHAT, CDR2 FQNNGV. Unmatched junction bases numbered 10, after V lost 0 bases and J lost 6 bases. CDR3 coding DNA: TGTGCCAGCAGCTTAGAACTAAAAAAGGGACTAGCGGGGGCCAATGAGCAGTTCTTC. It codes for CASSLELKKGLAGANEQFF.

The table lists this clonotype with a few counts. One end of the junction is discordant with germline, which a read error may explain. The CDR3 region has the DNA TGTGCCAGCAGCTTAATACAGACTGAAGCTTTATTT. It translates to CASSLIQTEALF. The chain joins TRBV7-9 to TRBJ1-1; D call uncertain. The CDR3 contains 12 residues. The V gene's germline CDR1 is SEHNR and CDR2 FQNEAQ (reference sequence).

The chain uses TRBV15 and TRBJ2-3, with D uncertain. This CDR3 has 14 amino acids. Trimming stripped 1 base from V and 9 bases from J, with 14 bases between. The germline V gene has CDR1 LNHNV and CDR2 YYDKDF (reference sequence). CDR3 in amino acids: CATSRGPVVMTQYF. The CDR3, as DNA: TGTGCCACCAGCAGAGGGCCGGTCGTGATGACGCAGTATTTT.

In this sample, this clonotype turned up many times. This sequence joins TRBV29-1 and TRBJ2-7, with D possibly being TRBD2 (6 bases). Germline CDR1 is SQVTM and CDR2 is ANQGSEA. Trimming removed 7 bases at V and 5 bases at J, with 21 bases between. There are 14 residues in the CDR3. CDR3 residues: CSATRGGGFDEQYF. CDR3 nucleotide sequence: TGCAGCGCTACCCGTGGTGGGGGGTTCGACGAGCAGTACTTC.

The genes are TRBV19 and TRBJ1-2; the D is unclear. The CDR3 length is 14 residues. V was shortened by 6 bases and J by 3 bases, with 14 bases between the two germline ends. Germline CDR1 LNHDA, CDR2 SQIVND (reference sequence). The CDR3 bases are TGTGCCAGTAGCCCTAAAAGTAGCCACTATGGCTACACCTTC. The encoded protein is CASSPKSSHYGYTF.

Comment on this clonotype: Lacking the conserved final phenylalanine or tryptophan, this CDR3 likely reflects a read error. The chain joins TRBV7-9 to TRBJ1-5, with D unclear. Germline CDR1 SEHNR, CDR2 FQNEAQ (reference sequence). The V end lost 5 bases, the J end lost 7 bases, and 9 bases lay between the germline ends. This CDR3 comprises 12 residues. DNA for the CDR3: TGTGCCAGCAGCCTTGAGGGCCAGCCCCAGCATTAT. Its protein is CASSLEGQPQHY.

This chain uses TRBV19 with TRBJ2-1, with 8 bases fitting TRBD2. After removal of 8 bases from V and 5 bases from J, the junction contained 11 bases not matched to a gene. Per the germline V gene, CDR1 is LNHDA and CDR2 is SQIVND (reference sequence). The CDR3 runs to 15 residues. The CDR3 sequence: CASSLAVLGNNEQFF. The DNA for the CDR3 is TGTGCCAGTTCACTAGCGGTTTTGGGTAACAATGAGCAGTTCTTC.

This clonotype was recorded only once. V is TRBV19 and J is TRBJ1-1; no clear D. V shed 5 bases and J shed 0 bases, with 10 bases lying between them. The CDR3 spans 14 residues. CDR1 and CDR2 from the germline V gene are LNHDA and SQIVND (reference sequence). The CDR3 spells CASSVWAVNTEAFF. Here the CDR3 DNA reads TGTGCCAGTAGTGTCTGGGCGGTGAACACTGAAGCTTTCTTT.

Worth noting for this clonotype: With a much larger clone just one base away, this may be a read error. V and J are TRBV5-1 and TRBJ1-3; D gene ambiguous. V dropped 0 bases and J dropped 4 bases, with 5 bases sitting between them. This CDR3 spans 13 amino acids. The germline gives CDR1 SGHRS, CDR2 YFSETQ. The CDR3 loop is CASSLANGNTIYF. The DNA of the CDR3 is TGCGCCAGCAGCTTGGCGAACGGAAACACCATATATTTT.

A remark on this clonotype: One base away lies a much larger clone, so this may be a sequencing read error. V and J are TRBV12-3 or TRBV12-4 and TRBJ1-1; TRBD1 aligns across 7 bases. V lost 8 bases and J lost 3; bases outside the gene matches: 9. This CDR3 is built from 14 residues. The CDR3 loop reads CASWGTAVDTEAFF. Here the CDR3 DNA reads TGTGCCAGCTGGGGGACAGCCGTCGACACTGAAGCTTTCTTT.

The gene calls are TRBV19 and TRBJ2-2; 9 bases map to TRBD1. With V trimmed by 7 bases and J by 6 bases, 9 bases remained unmatched. The CDR3 is 15 amino acids. Germline lookup yields CDR1 LNHDA and CDR2 SQIVND (reference sequence). The CDR3 is CASTKGQGGAGELFF. The CDR3 region has the DNA TGTGCCAGTACCAAGGGACAGGGTGGTGCCGGGGAGCTGTTTTTT.

About this clonotype itself: A read error may explain this, as a much larger clone is one base away. The chain carries TRBV5-1 and TRBJ1-4; D gene ambiguous. CDR3 length equals 14 residues. Germline values: CDR1 SGHRS, CDR2 YFSETQ. CDR3 sequence reads: CASSLTVGNEKPFF. In nucleotides, the CDR3 is TGCGCCAGCAGCTTGACAGTCGGGAATGAAAAACCGTTTTTT.

The sample holds many counts of this clonotype. The chain couples TRBV29-1 to TRBJ2-3; 8 nucleotides align to TRBD2. The germline V gene encodes CDR1 SQVTM and CDR2 ANQGSEA. The CDR3 is 12 residues long. Unmatched junction bases numbered 6, after V lost 7 bases and J lost 6 bases. CDR3 region: CSALKRGDTQYF. CDR3 nucleotides: TGCAGCGCGCTCAAGCGGGGGGATACGCAGTATTTT.

As for this clonotype: The junction does not match germline at one end; this may be a read error. V gene TRBV10-3 combines with J gene TRBJ1-3; D gene ambiguous. CDR1 is ENHRY and CDR2 is SYGVKD in the germline V gene. This CDR3 has 14 residues. CDR3 in amino acids: CASSPALSGNTIYF. The CDR3 DNA is TGTGCCAGCAGTCCGGCCCTCTCTGGAAACACCATATATTTT.

The chain uses TRBV12-3 or TRBV12-4 and TRBJ2-3, with 7 nucleotides matching TRBD1. V was pared by 4 bases and J by 1 base, with 2 bases of the junction left unmatched. This CDR3 contains 14 residues. DNA of the CDR3: TGTGCCAGCAGTTACGACAGGGGCACAGATACGCAGTATTTT. The encoded protein is CASSYDRGTDTQYF.

The chain combines TRBV7-2 with TRBJ2-2, with 8 bases aligning to TRBD2. Unmatched junction bases numbered 8, after V lost 6 bases and J lost 5 bases. This CDR3 is 15 amino acids long. The germline CDR1 and CDR2 sequences are SGHTA and FQGNSA. The CDR3 sequence is CASRGRLAGTGELFF. CDR3 DNA sequence: TGTGCCAGCAGGGGGAGGCTAGCGGGTACCGGGGAGCTGTTTTTT.

This clonotype showed up many times. V and J are TRBV7-9 and TRBJ2-7, with 8 bases identical to TRBD2. Looked up from germline, CDR1 is SEHNR and CDR2 is FQNEAQ (reference sequence). V lost 6 bases and J lost 5; bases outside the gene matches: 6. This CDR3 spans 13 amino acids. The CDR3 bases are TGTGCCAGCAGTCATAGCGGGGCCAACGAGCAGTACTTC. Its translation is CASSHSGANEQYF.

Points on this clonotype: A much bigger clone sits one base away, suggesting this may be a read error. The J gene is TRBJ2-5, the V gene TRBV9; TRBD2 agrees at 10 bases. This CDR3 region has 15 residues. The germline V gene has CDR1 SGDLS and CDR2 YYNGEE. CDR3 sequence (DNA): TGTGCCTGCAGCGTGGAAGCGGGGGGGAGGGAGACCCAGTACTTC. It specifies CACSVEAGGRETQYF.